A selection of T cell receptor beta chains follows, all from one sample in a study of T cell repertoires in cytomegalovirus infection. One entry per CDR3 protein results from TCRdb running MiXCR on the reads. The data show just over 300,000 distinct CDR3 sequences, 15% to 20% seen once. Source material: PBMCs. The origin of the receptors is a human donor in good health (CMV status not recorded). Some clones in this sample may be carry-over from other donors' samples. CDR3s include the opening cysteine and the closing phenylalanine or tryptophan. A D gene is named only where the DNA matches it firmly. Not every row has a clone size; where given, it reads once, few, many or a size class.

CDR3 protein | CDR3 DNA | D gene | J gene | V gene | clone size
CATSDPGTANQPQHF | TGTGCCACCAGTGACCCCGGGACAGCAAATCAGCCCCAGCATTTT | TRBD1 | TRBJ1-5 | TRBV24-1 | .
CASSSPRGPGNEQFF | TGTGCCAGCAGTTCCCCGCGGGGTCCTGGGAATGAGCAGTTCTTC | . | TRBJ2-1 | TRBV2 | .
CASSQDIFGTGKLGTGELFF | TGTGCCAGCAGCCAAGATATCTTCGGGACAGGGAAGCTTGGCACCGGGGAGCTGTTTTTT | TRBD1 | TRBJ2-2 | TRBV3-1 | .
CASSQTGSSYEQYF | TGTGCCAGCTCACAGACAGGTTCTTCCTACGAGCAGTACTTC | . | TRBJ2-7 | TRBV18 | .
CAINTRDGSYEQYF | TGTGCCATCAATACTCGGGACGGCTCCTACGAGCAGTACTTC | . | TRBJ2-7 | TRBV10-3 | few
CASSPTPSGNEQFF | TGTGCCAGCTCGCCCACACCATCGGGCAATGAGCAGTTCTTC | . | TRBJ2-1 | TRBV18 | few
CASSVAHSNQPQHF | TGTGCCAGCAGTGTGGCCCATAGCAATCAGCCCCAGCATTTT | . | TRBJ1-5 | TRBV2 | .
CASSLPPGPQYF | TGTGCCAGCAGTTTACCCCCAGGACCGCAGTATTTT | . | TRBJ2-3 | TRBV12-3/TRBV12-4 | many
CASSDWAFYGNTF | TGTGCCAGTAGTGATTGGGCCTTCTATGGCAACACCTTC | . | TRBJ1-2 | TRBV19 | .
CASSQTPGTAYEQYF | TGCGCCAGCAGCCAAACCCCGGGGACAGCCTACGAGCAGTACTTC | TRBD1 | TRBJ2-7 | TRBV4-1 | few
CASERTDTQYF | TGTGCCAGCGAGCGCACAGATACGCAGTATTTT | . | TRBJ2-3 | TRBV7-9 | few
CAISGTGRGDGETQYF | TGTGCCATCAGCGGGACAGGCCGGGGCGACGGAGAGACCCAGTACTTC | TRBD1 | TRBJ2-5 | TRBV10-3 | .
CASRFTSNEQFF | TGTGCCAGTAGGTTTACTAGCAATGAGCAGTTCTTC | . | TRBJ2-1 | TRBV19 | once
CASTGTGAGEQYF | TGTGCCAGCACCGGGACAGGAGCCGGCGAGCAGTACTTC | TRBD1 | TRBJ2-7 | TRBV25-1 | few
CASSRLGTSTDTQYF | TGTGCCAGCAGCCGTCTGGGAACTAGCACAGATACGCAGTATTTT | . | TRBJ2-3 | TRBV7-8 | many
CASSSPGDSNQPQHF | TGTGCCAGCAGCTCCCCAGGGGATAGCAATCAGCCCCAGCATTTT | . | TRBJ1-5 | TRBV7-8 | many
CASSLWRGTYEQYF | TGTGCCAGCAGTTTGTGGAGGGGAACCTACGAGCAGTACTTC | . | TRBJ2-7 | TRBV28 | once
CSARAWVRGTEAFF | TGCAGTGCTAGAGCCTGGGTAAGGGGCACTGAAGCTTTCTTT | . | TRBJ1-1 | TRBV20-1 | few
CASRTTGGHEQYF | TGCGCCAGCAGAACGACAGGAGGCCACGAGCAGTACTTC | . | TRBJ2-7 | TRBV4-1 | .
CASSPGQAHYEQYF | TGTGCCAGCAGCCCGGGACAGGCCCACTACGAGCAGTACTTC | TRBD1 | TRBJ2-7 | TRBV3-1 | few
CASSYGGGAADTQYF | TGTGCCAGCAGTTACGGCGGGGGGGCCGCAGATACGCAGTATTTT | TRBD2 | TRBJ2-3 | TRBV6-2/TRBV6-3 | many
CASSPDPGQGLYGYTF | TGTGCCAGTAGTCCCGACCCGGGACAGGGCCTTTATGGCTACACCTTC | TRBD1 | TRBJ1-2 | TRBV19 | many
CASRLRAGADLSSYNEQFF | TGTGCTAGCAGACTAAGAGCGGGGGCCGACCTTAGCTCCTACAATGAGCAGTTCTTC | TRBD2 | TRBJ2-1 | TRBV7-7 | .
CASSEGGNQPQHF | TGTGCCAGCAGTGAGGGGGGTAATCAGCCCCAGCATTTT | . | TRBJ1-5 | TRBV6-1 | .
CASSLEFLAGVQETQYF | TGTGCCAGCAGTTTAGAGTTTTTAGCGGGGGTTCAAGAGACCCAGTACTTC | TRBD2 | TRBJ2-5 | TRBV28 | few